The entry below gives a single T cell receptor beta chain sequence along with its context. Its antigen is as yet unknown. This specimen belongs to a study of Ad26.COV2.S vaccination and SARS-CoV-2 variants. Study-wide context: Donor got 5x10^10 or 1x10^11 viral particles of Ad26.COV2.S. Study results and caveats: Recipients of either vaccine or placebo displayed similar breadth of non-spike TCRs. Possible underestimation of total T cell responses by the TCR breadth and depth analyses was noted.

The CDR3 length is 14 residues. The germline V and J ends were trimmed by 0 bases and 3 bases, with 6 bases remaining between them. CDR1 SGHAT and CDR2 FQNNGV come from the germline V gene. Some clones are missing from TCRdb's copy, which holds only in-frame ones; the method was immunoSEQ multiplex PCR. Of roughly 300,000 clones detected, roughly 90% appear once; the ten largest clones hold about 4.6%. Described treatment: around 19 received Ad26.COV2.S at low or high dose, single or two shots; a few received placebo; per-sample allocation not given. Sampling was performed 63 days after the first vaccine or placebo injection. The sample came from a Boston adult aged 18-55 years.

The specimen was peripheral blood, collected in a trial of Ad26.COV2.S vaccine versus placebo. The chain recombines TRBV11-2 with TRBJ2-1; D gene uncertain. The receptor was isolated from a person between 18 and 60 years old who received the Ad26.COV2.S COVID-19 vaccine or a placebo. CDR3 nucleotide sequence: TGTGCCAGCAGCTTAGAAGGCAACTACAATGAGCAGTTCTTC. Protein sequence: CASSLEGNYNEQFF.